This record looks at one T cell receptor beta chain sequence and its context. It has no known antigen specificity. The sample holds no much larger clone one base away, and base qualities are not on file. Using the deep immunoSEQ assay, TCR CDR3 regions were amplified from genomic DNA by multiplex PCR. Genomic DNA extracted from each cell subset was distributed evenly over all wells of several immunoSEQ 96-well plates, and each plate served as one replicate. For sorted subsets, roughly 200 ng of genomic DNA, equivalent to 25,000 to 35,000 T cell genomes, went into each replicate PCR. Purified libraries were measured with a Qubit 3.0 fluorometer, size-checked on a Bioanalyzer 2100, and measured again with the KAPA Library Quantification kit. Each immunoSEQ 96-well plate was sequenced on its own single-read 150-cycle Illumina NextSeq 550 flow cell. Concerning the study's data processing: Because only junctional sequences without quality scores were contained in the immunoSEQ output, filtering matching that applied to full-length reads could not be performed. To assign V/J genes and CDR3, sequences were annotated against IMGT germline references using PyIR, a Python wrapper for IgBLAST v1.9. Reads were removed for weak V/J assignments (E-value above 1e-6), missing CDR3, stop codons, out-of-frame junctions, or ambiguous translated residues. V3J clonotypes were defined by identical inferred V gene, J gene, and CDR3 amino acid sequence. To compute the percentage overlap between repertoires, the number of shared unique clonotypes was divided by the size of the smaller repertoire. Three approaches were used to assess repertoire richness: RTK rarefaction, the Chao1 estimator, and Recon v2.1 estimates of unobserved clonotypes. Generation probabilities were computed with OLGA for all TCRbeta clonotypes obtained by the gDNA method from four donors. The table comes from immuneACCESS by way of TCRdb, which keeps in-frame sequences with V and J called. Part of the clones is missing from these tables; in studies checked, under half for an unresolved V gene and the rest for unknown reasons. V, J and clone size are taken as reported in that table, and D and trimming were inferred from the DNA itself. The sample table shows 980,000 or so clones, and approximately 80% are seen once. The ten most abundant clones make up nearly 1.5% of the sample.

This entry comes from a study of shared clonotypes between healthy human individuals (dated by TCRdb to the early 2020s). The study in broad terms: A couple of women and a few men aged 18 to 49 years were included in the cohort. For each donor, CD4 naive and CD4 memory were each given three plates, CD8 naive was given two plates, and CD8 memory was given one plate. To increase sequencing depth and limit assay-specific biases, TCR repertoire library preparation and sequencing were carried out by different laboratories using diverse techniques. Blood TCR repertoires of five healthy adults were deeply sequenced to estimate repertoire size and the extent of clonotype sharing between individuals. Each donor's leukapheresis produced roughly between about 0.8 and 10 billion PBMCs. Results the study describes overall, beyond this receptor: When several donors were compared, the shared fraction of clonotypes was about 5.5% for naive CD4, over 3% for naive CD8, 2.3% for memory CD4, and 0.4% for memory CD8. Naive subsets generally had larger estimated clonotype richness than memory subsets. Sampling was restricted to blood, and TCR repertoires in tissue are likely to differ from TCR repertoires in blood. Based on pairwise subsampling, the degree of clonotype sharing among donors was expected to be affected by sequencing depth. Because the study included only a small number of donors, the genetic and exposure-history diversity represented was limited. Higher generation probabilities were observed for clonotypes shared by all four sorted-subset donors than for non-shared clonotypes. Incomplete sequencing was indicated by rarefaction of sorted-subset datasets, despite the large sequencing depth.

The donors were healthy, HIV-negative adults with no recently reported acute infections or vaccinations. Every donor was a Caucasian adult residing in Nashville, Tennessee, USA. Magnetic negative selection was used to enrich CD4+ T cells, after which naive cells were positively selected on CD45RA and the negative fraction became the memory subset. Blood was collected by leukapheresis, and PBMCs were isolated by Ficoll-Histopaque density gradient centrifugation and then cryopreserved in liquid nitrogen vapor phase. Analytical flow cytometry was used to check the purity and quantity of every magnetically sorted T cell population. Each sorted fraction had its genomic DNA isolated and then quantified by UV absorbance on a Nanodrop 2000c. This receptor was identified in a man aged 18-30 years in good health. Specimen: memory CD4+ T cells sorted from blood. The cell subset or site label, read with the paper, signifies: CD45RA-negative fraction.

For the CDR3, the sequence is CASSSGLAGGGNEQYF. The DNA is as follows: TGTGCCAGCAGCTCCGGACTAGCGGGGGGTGGGAACGAGCAGTACTTC. The rearranged chain carries TRBV7-2 and TRBJ2-7; 14 bases in between match TRBD2. The CDR3 holds 16 amino acids from the cysteine to the phenylalanine. Only the CDR3 portion is preserved as DNA: 48 bases, with reading frame beginning at the first base. CDR1 and CDR2 are read off the germline V gene as SGHTA and FQGNSA. Unmatched junction bases come to 7, with V trimmed by 4 bases and J by 5 bases.